These T cell receptor beta chains were read from a single sample in a study of PD-1 blockade in classical Hodgkin lymphoma. Profiling relied on immunoSEQ multiplex PCR, and the TCRdb table lists in-frame clones only, not all of them. The sample has about 9,700 clones, roughly 75% seen once; the top ten hold about 4.9%. The sequences come from CD4+ T cells from blood, collected before the fourth cycle of nivolumab. The receptors were sampled from a human donor with classical Hodgkin lymphoma. Both conserved end residues are part of each CDR3. Each record gives: J gene, clone size, D gene, V gene, CDR3 protein, CDR3 DNA. D genes are given only for firm matches. Not every row has a clone size; where given, it reads once, few, many or a size class.

J: TRBJ1-6; size: -; D: -; V: TRBV30; CDR3: CAWSVGRYNSPLHF; DNA: TGTGCCTGGAGTGTGGGGAGATATAATTCACCCCTCCACTTT
J: TRBJ1-5; size: few; D: -; V: TRBV19; CDR3: CASSVDSGSNQPQHF; DNA: TGTGCCAGTAGTGTGGACAGTGGGAGCAATCAGCCCCAGCATTTT
J: TRBJ2-1; size: -; D: -; V: TRBV11-1; CDR3: CASSFRGAGNEQFF; DNA: TGTGCCAGCAGCTTTAGGGGCGCGGGCAATGAGCAGTTCTTC
J: TRBJ2-5; size: -; D: TRBD1; V: TRBV5-4; CDR3: CASSVYRGRETQYF; DNA: TGTGCCAGCAGCGTGTACAGGGGGCGGGAGACCCAGTACTTC
J: TRBJ1-6; size: -; D: TRBD1; V: TRBV7-1; CDR3: CASSLGQGFYNSPLHF; DNA: TGTGCCAGCAGCTTAGGACAGGGCTTCTATAATTCACCCCTCCACTTT
J: TRBJ2-3; size: -; D: TRBD2; V: TRBV28; CDR3: CASSPTPSGGARDTQYF; DNA: TGTGCCAGCAGCCCTACCCCAAGCGGGGGGGCCCGGGATACGCAGTATTTT
J: TRBJ1-2; size: -; D: TRBD1; V: TRBV2; CDR3: CASSPRQGAVEGYTF; DNA: TGTGCCAGCAGTCCGAGACAGGGGGCGGTCGAGGGCTACACCTTC
J: TRBJ2-6; size: -; D: -; V: TRBV27; CDR3: CASSPSGANVLTF; DNA: TGTGCCAGCAGTCCCTCTGGGGCCAACGTCCTGACTTTC
J: TRBJ2-3; size: -; D: TRBD2; V: TRBV5-1; CDR3: CASSLGLADPTDTQYF; DNA: TGCGCCAGCAGCTTGGGACTAGCGGATCCCACAGATACGCAGTATTTT
J: TRBJ1-2; size: -; D: TRBD1; V: TRBV2; CDR3: CASWEGGNYGYTF; DNA: TGTGCCAGCTGGGAAGGGGGCAACTATGGCTACACCTTC
J: TRBJ1-1; size: -; D: -; V: TRBV5-6; CDR3: CASSPNRQFYEAFF; DNA: TGTGCCAGCAGCCCAAACAGACAGTTTTATGAAGCTTTCTTT
J: TRBJ1-3; size: -; D: -; V: TRBV28; CDR3: CASRPTLRLRGNTIYF; DNA: TGTGCCAGCAGACCTACATTAAGACTCCGGGGAAACACCATATATTTT
J: TRBJ1-1; size: -; D: -; V: TRBV9; CDR3: CASSVTGTTEAFF; DNA: TGTGCCAGCAGCGTTACAGGGACTACTGAAGCTTTCTTT
J: TRBJ2-6; size: -; D: -; V: TRBV7-2; CDR3: CASSLGGSPSANVLTF; DNA: TGTGCCAGCAGCTTAGGGGGCAGCCCATCGGCCAACGTCCTGACTTTC
J: TRBJ1-1; size: -; D: -; V: TRBV7-2; CDR3: CASSEQGATEAFF; DNA: TGTGCCAGCAGCGAACAGGGTGCCACTGAAGCTTTCTTT
J: TRBJ1-6; size: few; D: TRBD1; V: TRBV6-6; CDR3: CASTVTGTGQNSPLHF; DNA: TGTGCCAGCACCGTGACCGGGACAGGGCAAAATTCACCCCTCCACTTT
J: TRBJ2-2; size: medium-sized; D: -; V: TRBV6-1; CDR3: CASKRAGNTGELFF; DNA: TGTGCCAGCAAAAGGGCAGGGAACACCGGGGAGCTGTTTTTT
J: TRBJ2-7; size: -; D: -; V: TRBV18; CDR3: CASSPGVGGYEQYF; DNA: TGTGCCAGCTCCCCCGGGGTGGGAGGATACGAGCAGTACTTC
J: TRBJ1-2; size: -; D: -; V: TRBV7-6; CDR3: CASRHWTTGSQPSYGYTF; DNA: TGTGCCAGCAGACATTGGACTACAGGGTCCCAACCTTCCTATGGCTACACCTTC
J: TRBJ1-3; size: -; D: -; V: TRBV4-2; CDR3: CASSPPVGSGNTIYF; DNA: TGTGCCAGCAGCCCCCCAGTCGGCTCTGGAAACACCATATATTTT
J: TRBJ1-2; size: -; D: TRBD1; V: TRBV7-6; CDR3: CASSPHRGLFTF; DNA: TGTGCCAGCAGCCCCCACAGGGGGCTTTTCACCTTC
J: TRBJ2-3; size: -; D: -; V: TRBV4-3; CDR3: CASSQEATAGTDTQYF; DNA: TGCGCCAGCAGCCAAGAGGCGACAGCCGGAACAGATACGCAGTATTTT
J: TRBJ2-5; size: -; D: TRBD1; V: TRBV6-5; CDR3: CASSLGTGGDNTQYF; DNA: TGTGCCAGCAGTCTCGGGACAGGGGGAGATAACACCCAGTACTTC
J: TRBJ1-1; size: -; D: -; V: TRBV29-1; CDR3: CSAERGGNTEAFF; DNA: TGCAGCGCTGAACGAGGGGGGAACACTGAAGCTTTCTTT
J: TRBJ1-5; size: -; D: TRBD1; V: TRBV30; CDR3: CAWNRGSNQPQHF; DNA: TGTGCCTGGAACAGGGGCAGCAATCAGCCCCAGCATTTT
J: TRBJ2-3; size: -; D: TRBD2; V: TRBV6-4; CDR3: CASSLTGTRADTQYF; DNA: TGTGCCAGCAGCTTGACCGGGACTAGGGCAGATACGCAGTATTTT
J: TRBJ2-1; size: -; D: TRBD2; V: TRBV19; CDR3: CASSIPHQTSRNEQFF; DNA: TGTGCCAGTAGTATCCCCCACCAGACTAGCCGGAATGAGCAGTTCTTC
J: TRBJ1-4; size: -; D: -; V: TRBV2; CDR3: CASSADQNEKLFF; DNA: TGTGCCAGCAGTGCTGACCAAAATGAAAAACTGTTTTTT
J: TRBJ2-5; size: -; D: -; V: TRBV5-1; CDR3: CASSLTGPETQYF; DNA: TGCGCCAGCAGCTTAACCGGACCAGAGACCCAGTACTTC
J: TRBJ1-3; size: -; D: -; V: TRBV6-5; CDR3: CASRPTGSAGNTIYF; DNA: TGTGCCAGCAGACCCACAGGGAGTGCTGGAAACACCATATATTTT
J: TRBJ2-1; size: -; D: -; V: TRBV6-5; CDR3: CASRKGYNEQFF; DNA: TGTGCCAGCAGAAAGGGGTACAATGAGCAGTTCTTC
J: TRBJ1-2; size: once; D: -; V: TRBV9; CDR3: CASSVGGAVSYGYTF; DNA: TGTGCCAGCAGCGTAGGGGGGGCAGTAAGCTATGGCTACACCTTC
J: TRBJ1-4; size: -; D: TRBD1; V: TRBV2; CDR3: CASIRWGQGVEGKLFF; DNA: TGTGCCAGCATTAGATGGGGACAGGGGGTCGAAGGAAAACTGTTTTTT
J: TRBJ2-1; size: -; D: -; V: TRBV29-1; CDR3: CSVQGGNYNEQFF; DNA: TGCAGCGTACAGGGAGGAAACTACAATGAGCAGTTCTTC
J: TRBJ1-2; size: -; D: TRBD1; V: TRBV6-5; CDR3: CASFGWDSGMRYTF; DNA: TGTGCCAGCTTTGGATGGGACAGCGGAATGCGTTACACCTTC
J: TRBJ2-3; size: few; D: -; V: TRBV20-1; CDR3: CRGLVEDTQYF; DNA: TGCAGGGGGCTAGTCGAGGATACGCAGTATTTT
J: TRBJ2-1; size: -; D: TRBD1; V: TRBV5-8; CDR3: CASSRDRGGYNEQFF; DNA: TGTGCCAGCAGCCGCGACAGGGGGGGTTACAATGAGCAGTTCTTC
J: TRBJ2-7; size: -; D: -; V: TRBV2; CDR3: CASKGDGVSYEQYF; DNA: TGTGCCAGCAAGGGGGACGGGGTCTCCTACGAGCAGTACTTC
J: TRBJ1-1; size: few; D: -; V: TRBV11-2; CDR3: CASSLTGLGSTEAFF; DNA: TGTGCCAGCAGCTTAACCGGCTTGGGGTCCACTGAAGCTTTCTTT
J: TRBJ1-6; size: -; D: TRBD1; V: TRBV5-1; CDR3: CASSGGQGNSPLHF; DNA: TGCGCCAGCAGCGGGGGACAGGGAAATTCACCCCTCCACTTT
J: TRBJ2-3; size: -; D: -; V: TRBV2; CDR3: CASSVLADLTDTQYF; DNA: TGTGCCAGCAGTGTCCTAGCAGACCTCACAGATACGCAGTATTTT
J: TRBJ2-1; size: -; D: -; V: TRBV4-3; CDR3: CASSQGVGRGSYNEQFF; DNA: TGCGCCAGCAGCCAAGGGGTTGGGCGGGGTTCCTACAATGAGCAGTTCTTC
J: TRBJ1-4; size: -; D: TRBD1; V: TRBV28; CDR3: CASSPDRGGSNEKLFF; DNA: TGTGCCAGCAGCCCGGACAGGGGGGGGAGTAATGAAAAACTGTTTTTT
J: TRBJ1-1; size: -; D: TRBD1; V: TRBV28; CDR3: CASRTQGDRAFF; DNA: TGTGCCAGCAGGACACAGGGGGATCGAGCTTTCTTT
J: TRBJ1-4; size: -; D: -; V: TRBV6-6; CDR3: CASSYSGEKLFF; DNA: TGTGCCAGCAGTTACTCGGGTGAAAAACTGTTTTTT
J: TRBJ2-5; size: -; D: TRBD2; V: TRBV6-5; CDR3: CASKKIAGGGETQYF; DNA: TGTGCCAGCAAAAAAATAGCGGGGGGCGGAGAGACCCAGTACTTC
J: TRBJ2-5; size: -; D: -; V: TRBV18; CDR3: CASSDAGQEGSQYF; DNA: TGTGCCAGCTCAGATGCAGGACAGGAGGGGTCCCAGTACTTC
J: TRBJ2-7; size: -; D: TRBD1; V: TRBV18; CDR3: CASSSLGQRSYEQYF; DNA: TGTGCCAGCTCCTCGTTGGGACAGCGATCCTACGAGCAGTACTTC